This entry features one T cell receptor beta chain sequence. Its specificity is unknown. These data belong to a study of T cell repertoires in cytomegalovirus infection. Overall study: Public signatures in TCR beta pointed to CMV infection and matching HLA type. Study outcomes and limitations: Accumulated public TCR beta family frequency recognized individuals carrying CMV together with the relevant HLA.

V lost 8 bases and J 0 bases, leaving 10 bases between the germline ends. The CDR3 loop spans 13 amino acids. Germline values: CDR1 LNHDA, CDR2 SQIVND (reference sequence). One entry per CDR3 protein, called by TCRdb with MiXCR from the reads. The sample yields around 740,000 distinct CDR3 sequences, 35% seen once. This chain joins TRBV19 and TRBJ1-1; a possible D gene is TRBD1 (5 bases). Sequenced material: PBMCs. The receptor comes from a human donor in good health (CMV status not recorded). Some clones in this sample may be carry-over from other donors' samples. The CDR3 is CASFEGVNTEAFF. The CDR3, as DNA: TGTGCCAGTTTTGAAGGGGTGAACACTGAAGCTTTCTTT.